This passage covers 27 T cell receptor beta chains from one sample sequenced in a study of blood T cell repertoires in COVID-19. The data were produced by immunoSEQ multiplex PCR, yet TCRdb's version contains in-frame clones alone and is incomplete. The top ten hold approximately 6% of the sample, which has around 250,000 clones, around four fifths seen once. Sequencing was done on a sample of peripheral blood. The receptors were sampled from a man older than 75 with acute or convalescent COVID-19.

The chain is built from TRBV21-1 and TRBJ2-5; the table's D gene call, TRBD2, was not cross checked with the DNA. TRBV21-1 is labeled a pseudogene. CDR3 length: 12 amino acids. CDR3 loop: CADTKKGGTQYF. The DNA for the CDR3 is TGTGCGGACACGAAAAAGGGAGGGACCCAGTACTTC.

This clone was observed a handful of times. This chain connects TRBV19 to TRBJ1-6; 7 bases match TRBD1. The CDR3 sequence is 15 residues long. Germline values: CDR1 LNHDA, CDR2 SQIVND (reference sequence). V dropped 5 bases and J dropped 10; count of bases not matched to a gene: 11. The CDR3 region has the DNA TGTGCCAGTAGTGCCCAAACAGGGGATGGCTCACCCCTCCACTTT. Protein sequence: CASSAQTGDGSPLHF.

The chain carries TRBV21-1 and TRBJ2-3; TRBD1, as called in the table, went unchecked against the DNA. TRBV21-1 is shown as a pseudogene. CDR3 length equals 17 residues. The CDR3 spells CASSKRGQACSADTQYF. Here the CDR3 DNA reads TGTGCCAGCAGCAAAAGGGGGCAAGCCTGCTCGGCAGATACGCAGTATTTT.

This clone was seen only a few times. The gene calls are TRBV5-4 and TRBJ1-1, with D unclear. Germline V lookup: CDR1 SGHNT, CDR2 YYREEE (reference sequence). The V gene lost 0 bases and the J gene lost 1 base, with 13 bases spanning the gap. This CDR3 contains 16 residues. DNA for the CDR3: TGTGCCAGCAGCTTGGCGGGCGGGCGGAAGAACACTGAAGCTTTCTTT. Protein sequence: CASSLAGGRKNTEAFF.

The chain carries TRBV2 and TRBJ1-2; 7 nucleotides agree with TRBD1. The CDR3 contains 17 residues. Germline lookup yields CDR1 SNHLY and CDR2 FYNNEI. V dropped 2 bases and J dropped 1; count of bases not matched to a gene: 10. Here the CDR3 DNA reads TGTGCCAGCAGTGAATCCGGCAGGGGGTCATATAACTATGGCTACACCTTC. Translation: CASSESGRGSYNYGYTF.

A few counts support this clone. V is TRBV19 and J is TRBJ1-3; no reliable D call. The CDR3 totals 16 residues. Trimming took off 7 bases at V and 0 bases at J, with 16 bases between the two ends. Germline-derived CDR1 and CDR2 are LNHDA and SQIVND (reference sequence). The DNA of the CDR3 is TGTGCCAGTACCGCTATAGACACACTCTCTGGAAACACCATATATTTT. Amino acid sequence: CASTAIDTLSGNTIYF.

The chain joins TRBV2 to TRBJ1-6, with D perhaps TRBD1 (6 bases). Trimming took 6 bases from V and 9 from J, leaving 12 bases between them. Germline V gene lookup returns CDR1 SNHLY and CDR2 FYNNEI. This CDR3 comprises 13 residues. The CDR3 loop reads CASREDSTSPLHF. Here the CDR3 DNA reads TGTGCCAGCAGGGAGGACAGTACTTCACCCCTCCACTTT.

In the case of this clone: The same CDR3 also results from other DNA sequences found in this sample. The V gene is TRBV7-2, the J gene TRBJ1-2; TRBD1 matches 7 bases. Trimming took 5 bases from V and 5 from J; bases not matched to a gene: 5. The CDR3 sequence is 13 residues long. CDR1 is SGHTA and CDR2 is FQGNSA in the germline V gene. This CDR3 reads CASSRGQVYGYTF. The CDR3 DNA reads as TGTGCCAGCAGCAGAGGACAGGTATATGGCTACACCTTC. Full variable domain (remainder filled in from reference TRBV7-2 and TRBJ1-2): GAGVSQSPSNKVTEKGKDVELRCDPISGHTALYWYRQSLGQGLEFLIYFQGNSAPDKSGLPSDRFSAERTGGSVSTLTIQRTQQEDSAVYLCASSRGQVYGYTFGSGTRLTVV.

V is TRBV6-1 and J is TRBJ2-5, with 9 bases identical to TRBD1. With V trimmed by 2 bases and J by 2 bases, 21 bases remained unmatched. This CDR3 comprises 21 residues. Germline V gene sequence: CDR1 MNHNS, CDR2 SASEGT. The CDR3 DNA reads TGTGCCAGCAGTGAAAAGCCCGAGGGGACAGGGCAAACATCGGCTCAAGAGACCCAGTACTTC. Amino acid sequence: CASSEKPEGTGQTSAQETQYF.

V gene TRBV11-2 combines with J gene TRBJ1-2; 9 nucleotides match TRBD1. The CDR3 consists of 16 residues. V was pared by 4 bases and J by 6 bases, with 12 bases of the junction left unmatched. Germline V gives CDR1 SGHAT, CDR2 FQNNGV. The CDR3 nucleotides read TGTGCCAGCAGCTACTCGAATCAGGACAGGGGAAATGGCTACACCTTC. As protein: CASSYSNQDRGNGYTF.

CDR3 residues: CASRGDSSPDTQYF. The DNA of the CDR3 is TGTGCCAGCAGGGGGGACTCCTCCCCAGATACGCAGTATTTT. The genes are TRBV28 and TRBJ2-3, with D maybe TRBD2 (6 bases). Deletions cut 6 bases from V and 4 bases from J, with 14 bases between. Germline V gene lookup returns CDR1 MDHEN and CDR2 SYDVKM. This CDR3 is 14 amino acids long.

The V and J genes are TRBV5-4 and TRBJ1-6; 9 bases fit TRBD1. The CDR3 sequence is 16 residues long. V shed 3 bases, J shed 10 bases, and the junction held 11 bases outside the gene matches. CDR1 and CDR2 (germline): SGHNT, YYREEE (reference sequence). This CDR3 reads CASSSAGTGFGSPLHF. CDR3 DNA: TGTGCCAGCAGCTCCGCCGGGACAGGGTTTGGATCACCCCTCCACTTT. Filled out from reference TRBV5-4 and TRBJ1-6, the complete variable domain reads ETGVTQSPTHLIKTRGQQVTLRCSSQSGHNTVSWYQQALGQGPQFIFQYYREEENGRGNFPPRFSGLQFPNYSSELNVNALELDDSALYLCASSSAGTGFGSPLHFGNGTRLTVT.

The J gene is TRBJ2-7, the V gene TRBV12-5, with 12 bases lining up with TRBD2. The CDR3 consists of 16 residues. V shed 11 bases and J 2 bases; nucleotides not matched to a gene: 13. Germline V gives CDR1 LGHNT, CDR2 FRNRAP. This CDR3 is CASTGRGLAGTYEQYF. The CDR3, as DNA: TGTGCTTCAACGGGACGTGGACTAGCGGGGACCTACGAGCAGTACTTC.

This sequence joins TRBV3-1 (or the pseudogene TRBV3-2) and TRBJ2-5, with TRBD2 identical over 8 bases. V gave up 3 bases and J gave up 2 bases; unmatched junction bases: 8. Germline V gene lookup returns CDR1 LGHDT and CDR2 YNNKEL (reference sequence). The CDR3 loop spans 16 amino acids. The CDR3 sequence: CASSQGPVAGQETQYF. CDR3 nucleotides: TGTGCCAGCAGCCAGGGCCCAGTAGCGGGGCAAGAGACCCAGTACTTC.

The gene calls are TRBV7-6 and TRBJ2-6; D gene ambiguous. The V and J ends lost 5 bases and 3 bases respectively, with 11 bases between them. CDR1 SGHVS and CDR2 FNYEAQ come from the germline V gene. The CDR3 covers 15 residues. CDR3: CASSPETGGANVLTF. CDR3 nucleotides: TGTGCCAGCAGCCCCGAGACGGGTGGGGCCAACGTCCTGACTTTC.

The rearrangement links TRBV28 to TRBJ1-2, with TRBD1 matching 9 bases. Germline V gives CDR1 MDHEN, CDR2 SYDVKM. The CDR3 spans 16 residues. The junction had 11 bases not matched to a gene; V was cut back by 6 bases and J by 3 bases. CDR3 DNA sequence: TGTGCCAGCAGCGACCCCGGGGGACAGGGTTACTATGGCTACACCTTC. Protein sequence: CASSDPGGQGYYGYTF.

V is TRBV29-1 and J is TRBJ2-5, with 8 bases matching TRBD1. V shed 3 bases and J 7 bases; nucleotides not matched to a gene: 13. The CDR3 spans 15 residues. CDR1 is SQVTM, CDR2 ANQGSEA, per germline. In DNA form, the CDR3 reads TGCAGCGTTGAGTCCAGGACAGGGACCATGGGGACCCAGTACTTC. Protein sequence: CSVESRTGTMGTQYF.

This clone was detected once. The chain has TRBV6-5 and TRBJ2-7; 11 bases agree with TRBD1. Germline trimming cut 7 bases from V and 6 bases from J; bases unmatched to any gene: 8. The CDR3 contains 14 residues. The germline V gene has CDR1 MNHEY and CDR2 SVGAGI. CDR3 DNA sequence: TGTGCCAGCATCACCGGGACAGGGGGGATCGAGCAGTACTTC. Amino acids: CASITGTGGIEQYF.

This clone has a handful of counts. The V and J genes are TRBV3-1 (or the pseudogene TRBV3-2) and TRBJ1-6; TRBD1 aligns across 8 bases. Germline values: CDR1 LGHDT, CDR2 YNNKEL (reference sequence). The CDR3 covers 15 residues. V lost 3 bases and J lost 7; bases outside the gene matches: 5. In DNA form, the CDR3 reads TGTGCCAGCAGCCACAGACAGGGGTGGAATTCACCCCTCCACTTT. Translating it yields CASSHRQGWNSPLHF.

V is TRBV10-3 and J is TRBJ1-2; D unresolved. V shed 1 base and J shed 1 base, with 7 bases lying between them. This CDR3 is 14 amino acids long. Germline V CDR1 and CDR2: ENHRY, SYGVKD. DNA of the CDR3: TGTGCCATCAGTGAGTGGGAGAATAACTATGGCTACACCTTC. It is translated as CAISEWENNYGYTF.

This clone has only one observation. The J gene is TRBJ2-2, the V gene TRBV27; no definite D call. CDR1 is MNHEY and CDR2 is SMNVEV in the germline V gene (reference sequence). This CDR3 is built from 14 residues. Trimming stripped 2 bases from V and 2 bases from J, with 6 bases between. Written as DNA, the CDR3 is TGTGCCAGCAGTTTAATCCGTAACACCGGGGAGCTGTTTTTT. Its translation: CASSLIRNTGELFF.

The V gene is TRBV4-1, the J gene TRBJ2-3; TRBD1 matches 12 bases. From germline, CDR1 is MGHRA and CDR2 YSYEKL. This CDR3 comprises 17 residues. The V segment lost 1 base and the J segment 3 bases; nucleotides outside the gene matches: 5. CDR3 sequence: CASSQAGTGGSTDTQYF. The CDR3 region has the DNA TGCGCCAGCAGCCAAGCGGGGACAGGGGGCTCGACAGATACGCAGTATTTT.

V is TRBV24-1 and J is TRBJ2-7; TRBD1 matches at 9 bases. The CDR3 is 16 residues long. CDR1 is KGHDR, CDR2 SFDVKD, per germline. With 3 bases clipped from V and 2 bases from J, the junction kept 7 bases outside the gene matches. CDR3 sequence: CATSDDTGGAPYEQYF. CDR3 sequence (DNA): TGTGCCACCAGTGATGACACAGGGGGCGCCCCCTACGAGCAGTACTTC.

The chain couples TRBV28 to TRBJ2-5, with a weak D call TRBD1 (5 bases). Germline V gene data show CDR1 as MDHEN and CDR2 as SYDVKM. CDR3 length equals 13 residues. Trimming left V 6 bases short and J 5 bases short, with 13 bases between. The CDR3 is CASRLQGGETQYF. In nucleotides, the CDR3 is TGTGCCAGCAGACTCCAGGGTGGGGAGACCCAGTACTTC.

This chain links TRBV13 with TRBJ2-5; 8 bases fit TRBD1. Unmatched junction bases numbered 11, after V lost 8 bases and J lost 3 bases. There are 15 residues in the CDR3. From germline, CDR1 is PRHDT and CDR2 FYEKMQ (reference sequence). This chain's CDR3 is CASALGQVLEETQYF. DNA of the CDR3: TGTGCCAGCGCCCTGGGACAGGTGCTTGAAGAGACCCAGTACTTC. Full variable domain (outside the CDR3, taken from reference TRBV13 and TRBJ2-5): AAGVIQSPRHLIKEKRETATLKCYPIPRHDTVYWYQQGPGQDPQFLISFYEKMQSDKGSIPDRFSAQQFSDYHSELNMSSLELGDSALYFCASALGQVLEETQYFGPGTRLLVL.

The V call is TRBV7-9, the J call TRBJ1-2; 7 nucleotides line up with TRBD1. With V trimmed by 5 bases and J by 4 bases, 13 bases remained unmatched. Germline CDR1 reads SEHNR; CDR2 reads FQNEAQ (reference sequence). This CDR3 region has 16 residues. The CDR3 DNA is TGTGCCAGCAGCCGAGACAGGGAATGGGAACTCTATGGCTACACCTTC. Translated: CASSRDREWELYGYTF.

The table lists this clone with a count of one. The V gene is TRBV21-1, the J gene TRBJ1-4. TRBV21-1 is described as a pseudogene. The CDR3 sequence is 19 residues long. The CDR3 DNA follows: TGTGCCAGCAGCAAACGCCCCGAATCTACCGGGTCTCTTAATGAAAAACTGTTTTTT. Its translation is CASSKRPESTGSLNEKLFF.